The T cell receptor beta chain described here comes from a study of OX40 agonist ivuxolimab in advanced cancers. Study details: Patients with hepatocellular carcinoma, melanoma, renal cell or head and neck cancer made up the dose-escalation patients.

This table comes from immunoSEQ multiplex PCR, and its TCRdb copy is limited to in-frame clones, with some not included. Seen here are about 70,000 clones, 86% observed once, and the top ten hold around 8.2%. V lost 4 bases to trimming and J lost 10 bases; unmatched junction nucleotides: 9. This CDR3 is built from 15 residues. Germline loops: CDR1 LNHDA, CDR2 SQIVND (reference sequence). The sample consisted of CD4+ or CD8+ T cells sorted from blood, taken in a trial of the OX40 agonist ivuxolimab. The TCR originated in an adult with an advanced solid tumor such as melanoma, head and neck, liver or kidney cancer. The chain employs TRBV19 and TRBJ2-1, with 11 bases aligning to TRBD1. The CDR3 sequence is CASSTGQGAPNEQFF. The DNA of the CDR3 is TGTGCCAGTAGTACCGGACAGGGGGCGCCGAACGAGCAGTTCTTC.